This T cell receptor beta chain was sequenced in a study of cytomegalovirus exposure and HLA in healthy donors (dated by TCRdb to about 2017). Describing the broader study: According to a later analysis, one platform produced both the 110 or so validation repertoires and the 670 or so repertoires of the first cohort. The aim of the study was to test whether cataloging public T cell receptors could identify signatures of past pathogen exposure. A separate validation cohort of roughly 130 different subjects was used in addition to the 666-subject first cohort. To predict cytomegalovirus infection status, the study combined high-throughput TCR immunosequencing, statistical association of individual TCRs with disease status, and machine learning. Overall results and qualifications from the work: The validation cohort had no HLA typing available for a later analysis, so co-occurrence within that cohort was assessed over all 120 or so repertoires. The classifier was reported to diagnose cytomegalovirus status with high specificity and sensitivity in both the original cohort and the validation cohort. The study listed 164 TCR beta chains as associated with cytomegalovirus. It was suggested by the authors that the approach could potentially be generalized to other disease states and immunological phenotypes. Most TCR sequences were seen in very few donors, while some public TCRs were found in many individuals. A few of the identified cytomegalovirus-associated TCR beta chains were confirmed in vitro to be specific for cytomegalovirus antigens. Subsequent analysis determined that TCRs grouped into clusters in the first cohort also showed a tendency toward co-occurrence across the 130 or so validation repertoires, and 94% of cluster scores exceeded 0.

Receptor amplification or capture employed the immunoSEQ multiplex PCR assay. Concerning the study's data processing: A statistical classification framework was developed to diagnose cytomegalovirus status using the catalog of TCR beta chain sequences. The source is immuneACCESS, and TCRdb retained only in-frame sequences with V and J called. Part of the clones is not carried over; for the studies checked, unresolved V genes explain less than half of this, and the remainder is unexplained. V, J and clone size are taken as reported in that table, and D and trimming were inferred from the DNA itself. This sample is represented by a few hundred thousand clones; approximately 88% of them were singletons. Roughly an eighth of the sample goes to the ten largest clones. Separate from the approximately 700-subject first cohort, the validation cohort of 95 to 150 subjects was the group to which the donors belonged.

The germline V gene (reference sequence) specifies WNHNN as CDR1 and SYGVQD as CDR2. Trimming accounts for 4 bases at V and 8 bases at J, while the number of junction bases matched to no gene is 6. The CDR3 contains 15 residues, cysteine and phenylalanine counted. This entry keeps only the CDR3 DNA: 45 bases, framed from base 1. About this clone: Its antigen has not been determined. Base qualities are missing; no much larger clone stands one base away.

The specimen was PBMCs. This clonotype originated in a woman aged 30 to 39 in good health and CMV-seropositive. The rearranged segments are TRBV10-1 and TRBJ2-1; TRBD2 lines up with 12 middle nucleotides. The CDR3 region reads CASSGLAGVIHEQFF. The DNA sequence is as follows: TGCGCCAGCAGTGGACTAGCGGGAGTTATCCATGAGCAGTTCTTC.